The rows below give T cell receptor beta chains drawn from one sample of a study of cytomegalovirus exposure and HLA in healthy donors. Using immunoSEQ multiplex PCR, the repertoire was profiled, and TCRdb retains in-frame clones only, with some absent. The sample consists of around 280,000 clones, 80% to 90% of them appearing once. What was sequenced was PBMCs. The receptor source for this set is a woman aged 18-30 years in good health and CMV-seronegative. The CDR3 runs from the conserved cysteine through the conserved F or W. A D gene is named only where the DNA matches it firmly. Rows may omit the clone size; those that give it use once, few, many or a size class.

size	V	D	J	DNA	CDR3
NA	TRBV15	NA	TRBJ2-1	TGTGCCACCAGCAGAGATGGAGCGGGCCGATCCTACAATGAGCAGTTCTTC	CATSRDGAGRSYNEQFF
NA	TRBV6-1	NA	TRBJ1-2	TGTGCCAGCAGTGAAAGCCGGTGGGGGCAGGGATATGGCTACACCTTC	CASSESRWGQGYGYTF
NA	TRBV7-7	NA	TRBJ2-1	TGTGCTAGCAGCCCTCGGACGGGACTGCCACCAGATGAGCAGTTCTTC	CASSPRTGLPPDEQFF
NA	TRBV5-1	TRBD1	TRBJ2-3	TGCGCCAGCAGACCGACAGGGGAGTCCACAGATACGCAGTATTTT	CASRPTGESTDTQYF
NA	TRBV29-1	TRBD1	TRBJ1-2	TGCAGCGTTGAGCTTGGGGGACAGCACTATGGCTACACCTTC	CSVELGGQHYGYTF
NA	TRBV6-4	TRBD1	TRBJ1-3	TGTGCCAGCAGTGACTCCCAAGGGGACAGAAGCTCTGGAAACACCATATATTTT	CASSDSQGDRSSGNTIYF
NA	TRBV2	NA	TRBJ1-5	TGTGCCAGCAGTGAAGCGCTTCGGGGGGCTGGCAATCAGCCCCAGCATTTT	CASSEALRGAGNQPQHF
NA	TRBV10-2	TRBD1	TRBJ1-5	TGCGCCAGCAGTCCTGGACCTCGCGGGACAGGGGTCCGAACTGGGTTGCCCCAGCATTTT	CASSPGPRGTGVRTGLPQHF
NA	TRBV5-1	NA	TRBJ1-3	TGCGCCAGCAGCTTGGATGGGGCAGGGGCTTCTGGAAACACCATATATTTT	CASSLDGAGASGNTIYF
NA	TRBV9	TRBD2	TRBJ2-1	TGTGCCAGCAGCCCCGGGACTAGCGGGGGAAATGAGCAGTTCTTC	CASSPGTSGGNEQFF
NA	TRBV19	TRBD1	TRBJ2-2	TGTGCCAGTAGCTTACAGGGGATCGACACCGGGGAGCTGTTTTTT	CASSLQGIDTGELFF
NA	TRBV7-7	NA	TRBJ2-7	TGTGCCAGCAGCGCTGATACAGGGCGGCAGTACTTC	CASSADTGRQYF
NA	TRBV5-1	NA	TRBJ1-3	TGCGCCAGCCTAAACAGGGTTAAAGCCATATATTTT	CASLNRVKAIYF
NA	TRBV5-1	NA	TRBJ1-6	TGCGCCAGCAGCGTTGCAGGGGATTCACCCCTCCACTTT	CASSVAGDSPLHF
once	TRBV6-1	NA	TRBJ1-2	TGTGCCAGCAGTGAACCCGTACAGGCTAACTATGGCTACACCTTC	CASSEPVQANYGYTF
NA	TRBV6-1	TRBD2	TRBJ2-3	TGTGCCAGCAGTGACCCTAAATATCAGCGGGGGCGAGATACGCAGTATTTT	CASSDPKYQRGRDTQYF
NA	TRBV7-3	NA	TRBJ2-2	TGTGCCAGCAGCGACCTAGGAGGGACCGGGGAGCTGTTTTTT	CASSDLGGTGELFF
NA	TRBV29-1	NA	TRBJ1-1	TGCAGCGTTGGGTGGGTGGGGAGTGAAGCTTTCTTT	CSVGWVGSEAFF
NA	TRBV7-9	TRBD1	TRBJ1-5	TGTGCCAGCAGCTTAGACGGACAGGGGGGTAATCAGCCCCAGCATTTT	CASSLDGQGGNQPQHF
NA	TRBV5-1	NA	TRBJ1-2	TGCGCCAGCAGCTTGGCCCAGGGTTCCCATTATAACTATGGCTACACCTTC	CASSLAQGSHYNYGYTF
NA	TRBV2	NA	TRBJ1-1	TGTGCCAGCAGTCTACAGGGTAAGTCGGACACTGAAGCTTTCTTT	CASSLQGKSDTEAFF
NA	TRBV6-6	NA	TRBJ1-5	TGTGCCAGCAGTGCGGCGACAGGCGGAGTACAGCCCCAGCATTTT	CASSAATGGVQPQHF
once	TRBV2	NA	TRBJ2-7	TGTGCCAGCACCGGGACAGCGGGCGAGCAGTACTTC	CASTGTAGEQYF
few	TRBV11-1	NA	TRBJ2-7	TGTGCCAGCAGCCGATCAGGGATCTACGAGCAGTACTTC	CASSRSGIYEQYF